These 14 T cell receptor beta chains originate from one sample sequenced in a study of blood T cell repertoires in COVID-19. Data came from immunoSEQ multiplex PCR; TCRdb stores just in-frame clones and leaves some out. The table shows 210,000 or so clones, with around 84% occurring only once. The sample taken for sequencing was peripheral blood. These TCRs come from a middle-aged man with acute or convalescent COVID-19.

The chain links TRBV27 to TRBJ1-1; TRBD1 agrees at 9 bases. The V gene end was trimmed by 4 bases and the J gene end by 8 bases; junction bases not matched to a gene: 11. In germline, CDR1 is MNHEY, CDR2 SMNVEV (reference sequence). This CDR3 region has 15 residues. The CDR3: CASSSLRDRVGEAFF. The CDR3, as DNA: TGTGCCAGCAGTTCTCTCCGGGACAGGGTCGGGGAAGCTTTCTTT.

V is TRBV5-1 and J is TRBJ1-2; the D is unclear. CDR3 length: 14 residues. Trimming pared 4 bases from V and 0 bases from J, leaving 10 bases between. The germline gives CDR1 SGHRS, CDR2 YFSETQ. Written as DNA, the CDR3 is TGCGCCAGCAGCCCGAGTACAGCTAACTATGGCTACACCTTC. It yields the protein CASSPSTANYGYTF.

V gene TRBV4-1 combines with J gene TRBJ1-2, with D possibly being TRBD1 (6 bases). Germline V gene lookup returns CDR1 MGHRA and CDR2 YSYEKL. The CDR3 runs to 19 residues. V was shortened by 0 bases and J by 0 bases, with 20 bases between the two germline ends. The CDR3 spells CASSQDREEAGQANYGYTF. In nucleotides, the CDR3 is TGCGCCAGCAGCCAAGATCGAGAAGAAGCGGGACAAGCTAACTATGGCTACACCTTC.

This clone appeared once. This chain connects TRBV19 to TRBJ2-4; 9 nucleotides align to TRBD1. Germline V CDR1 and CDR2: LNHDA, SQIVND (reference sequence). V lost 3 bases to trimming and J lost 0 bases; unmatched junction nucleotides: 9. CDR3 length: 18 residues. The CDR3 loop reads CASSMKDRGPLAKNIQYF. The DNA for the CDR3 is TGTGCCAGTAGTATGAAGGACAGGGGCCCGCTAGCCAAAAACATTCAGTACTTC.

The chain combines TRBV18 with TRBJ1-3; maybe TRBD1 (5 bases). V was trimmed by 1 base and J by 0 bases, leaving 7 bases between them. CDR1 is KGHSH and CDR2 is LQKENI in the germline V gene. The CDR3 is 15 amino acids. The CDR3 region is CASSPRQPSGNTIYF. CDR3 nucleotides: TGTGCCAGCTCACCACGACAGCCCTCTGGAAACACCATATATTTT.

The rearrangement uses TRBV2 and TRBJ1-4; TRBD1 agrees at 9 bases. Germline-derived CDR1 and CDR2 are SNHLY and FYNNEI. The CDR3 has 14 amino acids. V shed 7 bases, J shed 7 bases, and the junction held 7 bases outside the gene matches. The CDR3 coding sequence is TGTGCCAGCACCCTGGGACAGGGCGGTGAAAAACTGTTTTTT. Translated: CASTLGQGGEKLFF.

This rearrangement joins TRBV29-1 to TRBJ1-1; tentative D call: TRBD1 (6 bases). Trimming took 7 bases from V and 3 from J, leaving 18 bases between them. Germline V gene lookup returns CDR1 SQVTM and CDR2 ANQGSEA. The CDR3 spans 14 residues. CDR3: CSATIRGGDTEAFF. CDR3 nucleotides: TGCAGCGCGACAATCAGGGGTGGGGACACTGAAGCTTTCTTT.

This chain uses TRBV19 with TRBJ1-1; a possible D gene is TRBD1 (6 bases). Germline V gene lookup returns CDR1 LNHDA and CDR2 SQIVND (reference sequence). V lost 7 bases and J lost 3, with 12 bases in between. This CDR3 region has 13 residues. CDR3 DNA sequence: TGTGCCAGTAAGAGGGGGGGGTACACTGAAGCTTTCTTT. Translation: CASKRGGYTEAFF.

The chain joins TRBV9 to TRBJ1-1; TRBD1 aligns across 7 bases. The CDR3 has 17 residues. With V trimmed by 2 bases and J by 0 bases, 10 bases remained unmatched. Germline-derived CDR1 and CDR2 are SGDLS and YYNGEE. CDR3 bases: TGTGCCAGCAGCGTCGACGACAGGGTCAGGATGAACACTGAAGCTTTCTTT. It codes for CASSVDDRVRMNTEAFF. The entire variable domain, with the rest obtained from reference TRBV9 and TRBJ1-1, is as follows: DSGVTQTPKHLITATGQRVTLRCSPRSGDLSVYWYQQSLDQGLQFLIQYYNGEERAKGNILERFSAQQFPDLHSELNLSSLELGDSALYFCASSVDDRVRMNTEAFFGQGTRLTVV.

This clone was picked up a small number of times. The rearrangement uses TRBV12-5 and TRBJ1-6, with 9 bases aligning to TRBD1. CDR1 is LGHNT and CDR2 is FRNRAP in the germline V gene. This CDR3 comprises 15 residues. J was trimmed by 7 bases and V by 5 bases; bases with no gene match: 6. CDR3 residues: CASGQGTGYNSPLHF. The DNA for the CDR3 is TGTGCTAGTGGTCAGGGGACAGGGTACAATTCACCCCTCCACTTT.

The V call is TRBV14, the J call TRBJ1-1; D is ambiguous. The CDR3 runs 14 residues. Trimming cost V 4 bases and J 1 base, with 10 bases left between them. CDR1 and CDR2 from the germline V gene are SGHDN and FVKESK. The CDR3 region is CASSLIQQNTEAFF. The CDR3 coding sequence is TGTGCCAGCAGCCTGATTCAACAGAACACTGAAGCTTTCTTT. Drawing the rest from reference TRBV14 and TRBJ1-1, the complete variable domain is EAGVTQFPSHSVIEKGQTVTLRCDPISGHDNLYWYRRVMGKEIKFLLHFVKESKQDESGMPNNRFLAERTGGTYSTLKVQPAELEDSGVYFCASSLIQQNTEAFFGQGTRLTVV.

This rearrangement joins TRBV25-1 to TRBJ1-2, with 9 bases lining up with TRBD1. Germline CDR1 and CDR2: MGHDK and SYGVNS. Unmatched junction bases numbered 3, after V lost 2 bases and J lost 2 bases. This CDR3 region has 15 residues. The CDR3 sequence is CASSEAGTGNYGYTF. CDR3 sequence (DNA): TGTGCCAGCAGTGAAGCCGGGACAGGGAACTATGGCTACACCTTC.

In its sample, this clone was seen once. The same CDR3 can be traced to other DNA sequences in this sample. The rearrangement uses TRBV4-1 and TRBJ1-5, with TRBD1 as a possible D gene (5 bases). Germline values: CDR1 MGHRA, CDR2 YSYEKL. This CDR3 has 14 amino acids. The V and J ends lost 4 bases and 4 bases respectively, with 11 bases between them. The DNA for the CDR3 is TGCGCCAGCAGCCCAAGGGAGGGGAATCAGCCCCAGCATTTT. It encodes CASSPREGNQPQHF.

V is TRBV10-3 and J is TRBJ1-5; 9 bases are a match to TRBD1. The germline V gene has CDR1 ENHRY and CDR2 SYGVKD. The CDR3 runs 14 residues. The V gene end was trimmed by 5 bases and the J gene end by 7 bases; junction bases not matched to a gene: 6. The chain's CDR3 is CAISNRGLGQPQHF. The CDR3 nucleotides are TGTGCCATCAGTAACAGGGGGCTCGGGCAGCCCCAGCATTTT.